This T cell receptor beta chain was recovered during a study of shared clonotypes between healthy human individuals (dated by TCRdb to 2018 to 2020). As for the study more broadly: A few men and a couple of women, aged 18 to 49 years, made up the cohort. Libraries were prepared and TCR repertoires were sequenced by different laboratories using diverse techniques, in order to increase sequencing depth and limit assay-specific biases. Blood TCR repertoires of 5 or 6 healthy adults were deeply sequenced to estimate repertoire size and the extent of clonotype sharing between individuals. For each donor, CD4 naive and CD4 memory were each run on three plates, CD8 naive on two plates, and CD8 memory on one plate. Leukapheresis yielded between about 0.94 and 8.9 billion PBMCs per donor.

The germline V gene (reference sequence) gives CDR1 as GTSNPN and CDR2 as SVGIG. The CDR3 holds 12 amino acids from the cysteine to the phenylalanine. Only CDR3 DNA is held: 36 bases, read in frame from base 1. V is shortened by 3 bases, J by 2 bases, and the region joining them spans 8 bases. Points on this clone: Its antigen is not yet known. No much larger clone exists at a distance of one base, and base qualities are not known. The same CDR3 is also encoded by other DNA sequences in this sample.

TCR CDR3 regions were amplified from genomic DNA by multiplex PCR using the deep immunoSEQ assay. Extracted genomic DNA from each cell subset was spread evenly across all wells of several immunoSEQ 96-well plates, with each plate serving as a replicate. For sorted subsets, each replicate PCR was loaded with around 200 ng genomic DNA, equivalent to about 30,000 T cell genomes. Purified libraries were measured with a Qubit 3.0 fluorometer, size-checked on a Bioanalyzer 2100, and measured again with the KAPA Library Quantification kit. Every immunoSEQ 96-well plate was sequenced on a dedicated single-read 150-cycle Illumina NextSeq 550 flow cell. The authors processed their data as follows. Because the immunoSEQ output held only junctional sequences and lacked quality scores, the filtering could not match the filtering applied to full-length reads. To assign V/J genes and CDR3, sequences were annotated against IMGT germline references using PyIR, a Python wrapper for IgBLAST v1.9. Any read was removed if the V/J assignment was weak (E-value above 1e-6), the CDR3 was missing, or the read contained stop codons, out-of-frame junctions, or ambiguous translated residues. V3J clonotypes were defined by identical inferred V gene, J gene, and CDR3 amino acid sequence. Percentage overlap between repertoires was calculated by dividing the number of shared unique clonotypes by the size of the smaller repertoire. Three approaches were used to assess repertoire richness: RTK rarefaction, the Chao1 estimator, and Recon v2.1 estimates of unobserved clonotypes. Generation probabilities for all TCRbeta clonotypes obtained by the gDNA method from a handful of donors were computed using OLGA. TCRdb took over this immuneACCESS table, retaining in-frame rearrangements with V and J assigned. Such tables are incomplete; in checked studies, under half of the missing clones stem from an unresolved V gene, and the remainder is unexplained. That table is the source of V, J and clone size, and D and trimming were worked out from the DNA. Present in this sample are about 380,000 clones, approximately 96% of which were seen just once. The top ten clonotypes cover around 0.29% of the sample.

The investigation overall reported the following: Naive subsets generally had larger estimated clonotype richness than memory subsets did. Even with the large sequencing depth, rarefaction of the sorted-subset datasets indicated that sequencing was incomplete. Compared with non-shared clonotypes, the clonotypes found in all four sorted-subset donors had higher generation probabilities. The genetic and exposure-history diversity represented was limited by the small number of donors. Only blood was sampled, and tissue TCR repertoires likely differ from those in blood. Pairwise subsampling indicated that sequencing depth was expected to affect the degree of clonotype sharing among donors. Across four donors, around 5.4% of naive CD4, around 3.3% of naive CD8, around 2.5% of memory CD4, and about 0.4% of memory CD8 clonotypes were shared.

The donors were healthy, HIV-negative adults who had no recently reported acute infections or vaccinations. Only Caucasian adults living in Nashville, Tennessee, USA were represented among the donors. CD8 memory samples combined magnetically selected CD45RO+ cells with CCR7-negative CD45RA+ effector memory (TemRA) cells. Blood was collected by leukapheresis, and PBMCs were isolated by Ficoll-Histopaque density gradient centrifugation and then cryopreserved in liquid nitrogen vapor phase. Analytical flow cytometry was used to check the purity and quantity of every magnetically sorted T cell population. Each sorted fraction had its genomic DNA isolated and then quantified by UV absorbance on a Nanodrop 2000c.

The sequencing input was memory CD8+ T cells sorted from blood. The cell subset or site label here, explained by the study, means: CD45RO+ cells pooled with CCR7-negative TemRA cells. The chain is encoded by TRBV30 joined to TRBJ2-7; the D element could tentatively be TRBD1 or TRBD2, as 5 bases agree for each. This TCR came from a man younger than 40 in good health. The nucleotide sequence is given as TGTGCCTGGAGCGTGGGGGCCTACGAGCAGTACTTC. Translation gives CAWSVGAYEQYF. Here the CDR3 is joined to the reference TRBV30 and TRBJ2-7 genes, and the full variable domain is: SQTIHQWPATLVQPVGSPLSLECTVEGTSNPNLYWYRQAAGRGLQLLFYSVGIGQISSEVPQNLSASRPQDRQFILSSKKLLLSDSGFYLCAWSVGAYEQYFGPGTRLTVT.